The clone carrying this T cell receptor (beta chain) occurred many times. This record comes from a study of T-cell reconstitution after alpha-beta-depleted transplantation in children. Germline assignment: CDR1 MDHEN and CDR2 SYDVKM. Trimming took 5 bases from V and 1 from J; bases not matched to a gene: 1. This CDR3 has 13 amino acids. The TCRbeta library was prepared with unique molecular identifiers. Each CDR3 protein is one row after TCRdb ran MiXCR on the PCR reads. The table has 98,000 or so distinct CDR3 sequences, more than 20% seen once. The chain recombines TRBV28 with TRBJ2-5; 7 positions agree with TRBD2. This TCR was sampled from a boy aged 2 to 10 with acute lymphoblastic leukemia, due to receive a stem cell transplant. The source was PBMCs, collected before TCRalphabeta/CD19-depleted stem cell transplant. The CDR3 DNA reads TGTGCCAGCAGTCCGGGAGGCCAAGAGACCCAGTACTTC. The encoded protein is CASSPGGQETQYF. Using reference TRBV28 and TRBJ2-5 for the parts outside the CDR3, the full variable domain is DVKVTQSSRYLVKRTGEKVFLECVQDMDHENMFWYRQDPGLGLRLIYFSYDVKMKEKGDIPEGYSVSREKKERFSLILESASTNQTSMYLCASSPGGQETQYFGPGTRLLVL.